The T cell receptor beta chain described here comes from a study of T cell responses to AZD1222 COVID-19 vaccine. As regards this clone: Antigen specificity is unknown.

Trimming removed 2 bases at V and 2 bases at J, with 9 bases between. This CDR3 comprises 14 residues. Germline values: CDR1 MNHEY, CDR2 SMNVEV (reference sequence). Profiled with immunoSEQ multiplex PCR; TCRdb holds only in-frame clones, not every one. Of 150,000 to 200,000 clones in the sample, more than 75% were seen once. Study outcomes and limitations: Nearly half of spike-specific TCRs reportedly target unmutated variant regions. Clonal diversity was possibly underestimated, and white British individuals and females predominated among donors. Repertoires in all cases were sampled only once the peak T cell response had passed.

Here the sequenced sample was peripheral blood, taken on day 0 of MenACWY control vaccination. This receptor was obtained from an adult in good health. J is TRBJ1-1 and V is TRBV27; tentatively, D is TRBD1 (5 bases). In DNA, the CDR3 is TGTGCCAGCAGTTTAGGGGGATCCAACACTGAAGCTTTCTTT. Protein product: CASSLGGSNTEAFF.